This T cell receptor beta chain was obtained from a study of identical twins. Between the trimmed V and J ends, which lost 0 bases and 1 base, there was a span of 15 bases. CDR1 is DFQATT and CDR2 is SNEGSKA in the germline V gene (reference sequence). This CDR3 region has 16 residues. In TCRdb, the 5' RACE reads were re-called with MiXCR into one record per CDR3 protein. This sample carries about 240,000 distinct CDR3 sequences, roughly an eighth of them seen once, and the ten largest clones take approximately 4%. In addition, the sample was reused for a study of yellow fever vaccine responses in identical twins.

This TCR derives from a woman between 18 and 29 years old in good health. This chain links TRBV20-1 with TRBJ1-1; maybe TRBD1 (6 bases). Input material: memory (CD45RO+) T cells sorted from blood. The CDR3 DNA reads TGCAGTGCTAGAGATGGTTCGGGGGCAAGGAACACTGAAGCTTTCTTT. It yields the protein CSARDGSGARNTEAFF.